One and the same sample provided the 19 T cell receptor beta chains below, sequenced in a study of blood T cell repertoires in COVID-19. Some clones are missing from TCRdb's copy, which holds only in-frame ones; the method was immunoSEQ multiplex PCR. Of just under 250,000 clones listed, 75% to 90% are singletons. The sequencing sample was made of PBMCs or T cells enriched from blood (not recorded which). The receptors derive from a woman aged 25 to 39 who had recovered from COVID-19.

The chain couples TRBV11-3 to TRBJ1-1, with D possibly TRBD1 on 5 matching bases. Deletions cut 4 bases from V and 2 bases from J, with 8 bases between. From germline, CDR1 is SGHNT and CDR2 YENEEA. CDR3 size: 13 residues. CDR3 sequence reads: CASSYQGNTEAFF. DNA for the CDR3: TGTGCCAGCAGCTACCAGGGAAACACTGAAGCTTTCTTT.

This chain uses TRBV7-9 with TRBJ1-1, with a weak D call TRBD1 (5 bases). Germline assignment: CDR1 SEHNR and CDR2 FQNEAQ (reference sequence). Trimming removed 3 bases at V and 6 bases at J, with 20 bases between. This CDR3 spans 16 amino acids. The CDR3 DNA reads as TGTGCCAGCAGCTTTGGTATCGGACACAGCCCATCTGAAGCTTTCTTT. Amino acid sequence: CASSFGIGHSPSEAFF. The full variable domain, with the rest looked up from reference TRBV7-9 and TRBJ1-1, is DTGVSQNPRHKITKRGQNVTFRCDPISEHNRLYWYRQTLGQGPEFLTYFQNEAQLEKSRLLSDRFSAERPKGSFSTLEIQRTEQGDSAMYLCASSFGIGHSPSEAFFGQGTRLTVV.

This clone was observed a single time. The chain recombines TRBV7-6 with TRBJ1-1; D remains ambiguous. This CDR3 spans 14 amino acids. Deletions cut 5 bases from V and 6 bases from J, with 16 bases between. Germline CDR1 and CDR2: SGHVS and FNYEAQ. CDR3 coding DNA: TGTGCCAGCAGCCGTAGCGTGGGGAGTTCTGAAGCTTTCTTT. It yields the protein CASSRSVGSSEAFF.

CDR3: CASSPLGGKGQPQHF. The CDR3 coding sequence is TGTGCCAGCAGCCCATTGGGGGGGAAAGGTCAGCCCCAGCATTTT. The chain recombines TRBV11-2 with TRBJ1-5; D perhaps matches TRBD1 (5 bases). CDR3 length: 15 residues. Germline loops: CDR1 SGHAT, CDR2 FQNNGV. V was shortened by 5 bases and J by 6 bases, with 17 bases between the two germline ends. The whole variable domain, remainder taken from reference TRBV11-2 and TRBJ1-5, is EAGVAQSPRYKIIEKRQSVAFWCNPISGHATLYWYQQILGQGPKLLIQFQNNGVVDDSQLPKDRFSAERLKGVDSTLKIQPAKLEDSAVYLCASSPLGGKGQPQHFGDGTRLSIL.

This sequence joins TRBV2 and TRBJ1-6; 8 bases map to TRBD1. With 6 bases clipped from V and 6 bases from J, the junction kept 4 bases outside the gene matches. The CDR3 loop spans 14 amino acids. Germline V CDR1 and CDR2: SNHLY, FYNNEI. CDR3 DNA sequence: TGTGCCAGCAGCCAGGGACAGGCTAATTCACCCCTCCACTTT. Translated: CASSQGQANSPLHF.

This chain joins TRBV29-1 and TRBJ2-7; D not certain. Between the trimmed V and J ends, which lost 4 bases and 1 base, there was a span of 11 bases. CDR3 size: 13 residues. Germline V gene data show CDR1 as SQVTM and CDR2 as ANQGSEA. CDR3 residues: CSVAARGSYEQYF. The CDR3 DNA reads TGCAGCGTTGCAGCTAGAGGTTCCTACGAGCAGTACTTC.

The chain has TRBV5-1 and TRBJ1-4; 7 nucleotides align to TRBD1. Trimming cost V 4 bases and J 4 bases; bases outside gene matches: 7. The CDR3 has 15 amino acids. Germline CDR1 reads SGHRS; CDR2 reads YFSETQ. CDR3 sequence: CASSRSGQNNEKLFF. In DNA, the CDR3 is TGCGCCAGCAGCCGATCGGGACAGAATAATGAAAAACTGTTTTTT. Together with reference TRBV5-1 and TRBJ1-4, the CDR3 gives the full variable domain: KAGVTQTPRYLIKTRGQQVTLSCSPISGHRSVSWYQQTPGQGLQFLFEYFSETQRNKGNFPGRFSGRQFSNSRSEMNVSTLELGDSALYLCASSRSGQNNEKLFFGSGTQLSVL.

This rearrangement joins TRBV28 to TRBJ2-2, with 8 bases identical to TRBD1. This CDR3 has 14 residues. Germline assignment: CDR1 MDHEN and CDR2 SYDVKM. J was trimmed by 5 bases and V by 6 bases; bases with no gene match: 5. The CDR3, as DNA: TGTGCCAGCAGCTCGACAGGGGCTACCGGGGAGCTGTTTTTT. Amino acids: CASSSTGATGELFF. The complete variable domain, with remaining parts taken from reference TRBV28 and TRBJ2-2, reads DVKVTQSSRYLVKRTGEKVFLECVQDMDHENMFWYRQDPGLGLRLIYFSYDVKMKEKGDIPEGYSVSREKKERFSLILESASTNQTSMYLCASSSTGATGELFFGEGSRLTVL.

V gene TRBV2 combines with J gene TRBJ1-6; the D gene is possibly TRBD1 (5 bases). Germline assignment: CDR1 SNHLY and CDR2 FYNNEI. CDR3 length: 14 amino acids. V was clipped by 4 bases and J by 10 bases, with 14 bases between them. DNA for the CDR3: TGTGCCAGCAGTGTAGGGGCAGGGAGGTCACCCCTCCACTTT. It yields the protein CASSVGAGRSPLHF.

The chain is built from TRBV7-2 and TRBJ1-2, with a possible D match to TRBD1 (5 bases). Germline assignment: CDR1 SGHTA and CDR2 FQGNSA. CDR3 size: 14 residues. The V end lost 5 bases, the J end lost 3 bases, and 13 bases lay between the germline ends. The CDR3 region is CASSLQARDYGYTF. CDR3 nucleotides: TGTGCCAGCAGCCTTCAGGCCAGGGACTATGGCTACACCTTC. Full variable domain (remainder filled in from reference TRBV7-2 and TRBJ1-2): GAGVSQSPSNKVTEKGKDVELRCDPISGHTALYWYRQSLGQGLEFLIYFQGNSAPDKSGLPSDRFSAERTGGSVSTLTIQRTQQEDSAVYLCASSLQARDYGYTFGSGTRLTVV.

The gene calls are TRBV6-2 or TRBV6-3 and TRBJ1-2; 9 nucleotides line up with TRBD1. Germline V CDR1 and CDR2: MNHEY, SVGEGT. This CDR3 spans 15 amino acids. The V and J ends lost 0 bases and 2 bases, in that order; junction bases with no gene match: 1. The CDR3 reads CASSYSTGGNYGYTF. The CDR3 DNA sequence: TGTGCCAGCAGTTACTCGACAGGGGGGAACTATGGCTACACCTTC.

This chain joins TRBV27 and TRBJ1-2; D possibly corresponds to TRBD1 (5 bases). The CDR3 has 15 residues. V gave up 5 bases and J gave up 2 bases, with 15 bases separating them. Germline-derived CDR1 and CDR2 are MNHEY and SMNVEV (reference sequence). The CDR3 DNA reads as TGTGCCAGCAGTCCCCAGACAGAAGTGAACTATGGCTACACCTTC. Protein: CASSPQTEVNYGYTF.

This chain joins TRBV15 and TRBJ2-7; possible D gene TRBD2, 5 bases. CDR3 length: 15 residues. Germline assignment: CDR1 LNHNV and CDR2 YYDKDF (reference sequence). The V end was cut by 5 bases, the J end by 0 bases, with 14 bases between. The CDR3 nucleotides read TGTGCCACCAGCTCAAGGACTGGGAGCTCCTACGAGCAGTACTTC. Its translation: CATSSRTGSSYEQYF.

This clone is a singleton in its sample. The chain recombines TRBV18 with TRBJ2-7, with D hard to call. The CDR3 loop spans 12 amino acids. CDR1 and CDR2 (germline): KGHSH, LQKENI. The germline V and J ends were trimmed by 3 bases and 3 bases, with 6 bases remaining between them. CDR3 sequence: CASSPRVYEQYF. Here the CDR3 DNA reads TGTGCCAGCTCACCCCGGGTCTACGAGCAGTACTTC.

In this sample, this clone turned up once. V and J are TRBV5-1 and TRBJ2-6; no definite D call. CDR1 is SGHRS, CDR2 YFSETQ, per germline. The CDR3 sequence is 17 residues long. V lost 6 bases to trimming and J lost 0 bases, with 16 bases between them. CDR3 DNA: TGCGCCAGCACCGGTTCGTTCTCAAGCTCTGGGGCCAACGTCCTGACTTTC. This encodes CASTGSFSSSGANVLTF. The complete variable domain, with remaining parts taken from reference TRBV5-1 and TRBJ2-6, reads KAGVTQTPRYLIKTRGQQVTLSCSPISGHRSVSWYQQTPGQGLQFLFEYFSETQRNKGNFPGRFSGRQFSNSRSEMNVSTLELGDSALYLCASTGSFSSSGANVLTFGAGSRLTVL.

In this sample, this clone turned up once. This rearrangement joins TRBV3-1 (or the pseudogene TRBV3-2) to TRBJ2-7; TRBD1 might be the D (5 bases). The CDR3 runs to 15 residues. Per germline, CDR1 LGHDT and CDR2 YNNKEL (reference sequence). Trimming cost V 6 bases and J 4 bases, with 19 bases left between them. DNA for the CDR3: TGTGCCAGCAGTCCGCTGAGGCAGGGAACTTACGAGCAGTACTTC. Its translation is CASSPLRQGTYEQYF.

V is TRBV28 and J is TRBJ1-1; 7 nucleotides agree with TRBD1. The CDR3 contains 16 residues. Germline values: CDR1 MDHEN, CDR2 SYDVKM. J lost 0 bases, V lost 3 bases, and 7 bases had no gene match. CDR3 DNA: TGTGCCAGCAGTTTCTGGCAGGGGGAACTGAACACTGAAGCTTTCTTT. This gives the protein CASSFWQGELNTEAFF.

The chain joins TRBV29-1 to TRBJ2-5, with D possibly being TRBD1 (6 bases). The CDR3 runs to 13 residues. The V end was cut by 6 bases, the J end by 5 bases, with 16 bases between. Germline V gene data show CDR1 as SQVTM and CDR2 as ANQGSEA. CDR3 residues: CSVKTGPSETQYF. The CDR3 DNA follows: TGCAGCGTAAAGACAGGACCGTCTGAGACCCAGTACTTC.

V is TRBV7-3 and J is TRBJ1-1; 9 nucleotides align to TRBD1. The CDR3 is 15 amino acids. V shed 1 base, J shed 3 bases, and the junction held 3 bases outside the gene matches. Per the germline V gene, CDR1 is SGHTA and CDR2 is FQGTGA. DNA of the CDR3: TGTGCCAGCAGCTTAAGGACAGGGGCGTACACTGAAGCTTTCTTT. Amino acid sequence: CASSLRTGAYTEAFF.